This TCR beta chain comes out of a study of T cell changes during pregnancy in multiple sclerosis. The method was immunoSEQ multiplex PCR; TCRdb's version includes in-frame clones alone and lacks a portion of them. The sample lists 35,000 or so clones; around 90% were seen once. V shed 5 bases and J shed 2 bases, with 11 bases lying between them. The CDR3 loop spans 14 amino acids. CDR1 LNHNV and CDR2 YYDKDF come from the germline V gene (reference sequence). V and J are TRBV15 and TRBJ2-3, with D possibly matching TRBD2 (6 bases). Sequencing used peripheral blood, obtained in the second trimester of pregnancy. The receptor was isolated from a female donor in good health, enrolled as a control in a pregnancy study. Written as DNA, the CDR3 is TGTGCCACCAGCGGAGGGCAGTCCACAGATACGCAGTATTTT. Translated: CATSGGQSTDTQYF.